A single sample gave rise to the 6 T cell receptor beta chains below, sequenced in a study of T cell responses to AZD1222 COVID-19 vaccine. TCRdb keeps only in-frame clones here, not all; method: immunoSEQ multiplex PCR. In the table there are some 110,000 clones, about 86% of which are singletons. Sample: peripheral blood, taken on day 0 of AZD1222 vaccination. These receptors were obtained from an adult in good health.

The DNA of the CDR3 is TGCGCCAGCAGCTCTGGGACAGGGGGCTCACCCCTCCACTTT. This codes for CASSSGTGGSPLHF. The chain joins TRBV5-1 to TRBJ1-6, with 12 bases that match TRBD1. The germline gives CDR1 SGHRS, CDR2 YFSETQ. The CDR3 sequence is 14 residues long. V trimming: 3 bases; J trimming: 10 bases; junction bases outside the gene matches: 2.

V usage is TRBV4-3 and J usage is TRBJ2-7; D is uncertain. Germline assignment: CDR1 LGHNA and CDR2 YSLEER. Trimming took 4 bases from V and 2 from J, leaving 18 bases between them. The CDR3 has 16 residues. The CDR3 reads CASSRYSSGLPYEQYF. The CDR3 coding sequence is TGCGCCAGCAGCCGTTACTCCTCCGGGCTCCCCTACGAGCAGTACTTC.

The V call is TRBV4-1, the J call TRBJ2-7; no reliable D call. Germline V CDR1 and CDR2: MGHRA, YSYEKL. The CDR3 is 14 amino acids. Trimming removed 0 bases from V and 2 bases from J, with 8 bases in between. The chain's CDR3 is CASSQDPGPYEQYF. CDR3 bases: TGCGCCAGCAGCCAAGATCCGGGTCCCTACGAGCAGTACTTC.

The chain has TRBV20-1 and TRBJ1-6; TRBD1 is a possible D gene (6 bases). The V end was cut by 3 bases, the J end by 4 bases, with 22 bases between. Germline-derived CDR1 and CDR2 are DFQATT and SNEGSKA (reference sequence). The length of the CDR3 is 18 residues. CDR3 sequence (DNA): TGCAGTGCTAGTAGGGACAACGGGAGAATCGGGTATAATTCACCCCTCCACTTT. This encodes CSASRDNGRIGYNSPLHF.

This sequence joins TRBV4-2 and TRBJ2-7, with D possibly being TRBD1 (5 bases). V lost 3 bases and J 1 base, leaving 7 bases between the germline ends. Germline V gene data show CDR1 as LGHNA and CDR2 as YNFKEQ. This CDR3 region has 13 residues. CDR3 loop: CASSHDRSYEQYF. The DNA for the CDR3 is TGTGCCAGCAGCCATGACAGATCCTACGAGCAGTACTTC.

The chain employs TRBV24-1 and TRBJ1-1, with 8 bases matching TRBD1. The CDR3 runs to 14 residues. Germline V gene sequence: CDR1 KGHDR, CDR2 SFDVKD. V gave up 5 bases and J gave up 1 base; unmatched junction bases: 2. The CDR3 DNA is TGTGCCACCAGTGCAGGGGGCAGGAACACTGAAGCTTTCTTT. Translated, it gives CATSAGGRNTEAFF.